This T cell receptor (beta chain) stems from a study of blood T cell repertoires in COVID-19. At the level of the study: Sites in the United States, Italy and Spain provided acute and convalescent COVID-19 samples.

In the original workflow: Amplified reference gene primers provided the basis for estimating nucleated cell counts. Assay used: immunoSEQ multiplex PCR; TCRdb lists only in-frame clones, some missing. The V and J calls and clone size were taken over from that table, and D and trimming were inferred from the DNA. The sample records around 390,000 clones, around nine tenths being singletons. Cohorts were determined from participant-reported clinical history. The CDR3 is 14 residues long. Germline CDR1 MNHEY, CDR2 SVGAGI. V lost 6 bases, J lost 0 bases, and 4 bases stayed unmatched. The source material was PBMCs or T cells enriched from blood (not recorded which). The V and J genes are TRBV6-5 and TRBJ2-7; TRBD2 aligns across 8 bases. The TCR was taken from a woman in her forties or fifties who had recovered from COVID-19. The CDR3 protein is CASRRGGPSYEQYF. The DNA of the CDR3 is TGTGCCAGCAGACGGGGGGGGCCCTCCTACGAGCAGTACTTC.